This T cell receptor (beta chain) was retrieved from a study of radiotherapy plus CTLA-4 blockade in lung cancer. Focal radiation plus CTLA-4 blockade with ipilimumab was given to patients with chemo-refractory metastatic non-small-cell lung cancer. The V end was cut by 6 bases, the J end by 4 bases, with 18 bases between. Germline CDR1 reads LNHNV; CDR2 reads YYDKDF (reference sequence). The CDR3 sequence is 15 residues long. Only in-frame clones appear in the TCRdb table, and some are missing; sequencing was by immunoSEQ multiplex PCR. The sample holds tens of thousands of clones, more than 85% seen once.

The chain couples TRBV15 to TRBJ1-1; maybe TRBD1 (6 bases). The sequence was obtained from a human donor with non-small cell lung cancer that progressed on radiotherapy plus ipilimumab. Sequencing was performed on peripheral blood, taken from a patient treated with radiotherapy plus ipilimumab. CDR3 protein: CATRQGVFSSTEAFF. The CDR3 coding sequence is TGTGCCACCAGACAGGGTGTTTTCAGTAGCACTGAAGCTTTCTTT.